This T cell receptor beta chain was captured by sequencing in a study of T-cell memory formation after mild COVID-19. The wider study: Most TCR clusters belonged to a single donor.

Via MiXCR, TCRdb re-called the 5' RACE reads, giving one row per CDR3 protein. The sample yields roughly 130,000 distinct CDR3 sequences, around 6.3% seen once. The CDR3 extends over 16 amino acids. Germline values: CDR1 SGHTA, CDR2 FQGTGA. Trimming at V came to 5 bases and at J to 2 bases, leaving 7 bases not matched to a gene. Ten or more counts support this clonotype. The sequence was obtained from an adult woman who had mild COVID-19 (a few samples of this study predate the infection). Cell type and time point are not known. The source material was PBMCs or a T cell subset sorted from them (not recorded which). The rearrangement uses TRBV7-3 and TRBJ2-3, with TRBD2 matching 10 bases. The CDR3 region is CASSRTSGSYTDTQYF. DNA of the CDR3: TGTGCCAGCAGCCGGACTAGCGGCTCTTACACAGATACGCAGTATTTT.